The next 5 T cell receptor beta chains were all read from a single sample in a study of regulatory T cells in long-lasting Graves disease. Time point described: newly diagnosed GD, antithyroid drugs for less than 3 months. The TCR library was made from RNA that had been extracted from PBMCs in TRIzol. TCR beta libraries were built with iRepertoire HTBI primers and Arm-PCR of CDR3 regions. MiXCR, applied by TCRdb to the multiplex PCR reads, yields one record per CDR3 protein. The table has 420,000 or so distinct CDR3 sequences, around 17% seen once; the top ten hold about a quarter. These sequences were also reported in another study, on T cells in Graves' hyperthyroidism and ophthalmopathy.

Sequenced here: peripheral blood mononuclear cells (PBMCs), sampled at new diagnosis, from a patient treated with antithyroid drugs. Receptors originate from a woman aged 18-35 years with Graves disease.

This clonotype was seen a few times. V gene TRBV4-3 combines with J gene TRBJ2-1, with TRBD2 as a possible D gene (5 bases). The V and J ends lost 1 base and 10 bases respectively, with 17 bases between them. CDR3 size: 15 residues. The germline CDR1 and CDR2 sequences are LGHNA and YSLEER. CDR3 sequence reads: CASSQAQGPGLEQFF. The DNA of the CDR3 is TGCGCCAGCAGCCAAGCCCAAGGTCCGGGGTTGGAGCAGTTCTTC.

The chain couples TRBV28 to TRBJ1-5; no reliable D call. Deletions cut 5 bases from V and 5 bases from J, with 7 bases between. From germline, CDR1 is MDHEN and CDR2 SYDVKM. This CDR3 has 12 residues. The CDR3 nucleotides read TGTGCCAGCAGTACTATCCATCAGCCCCAGCATTTT. Its protein is CASSTIHQPQHF.

In regard to this clonotype: The junction does not match germline at one end; this may be a read error. V and J are TRBV9 and TRBJ1-6, with 10 bases lining up with TRBD1. The CDR3 is 17 residues long. From germline, CDR1 is SGDLS and CDR2 YYNGEE. The CDR3 bases are TGCGCCAGCAGCGGGCAACCCCGACAGGGGGCCAATTCACCCCTCCACTTT. The encoded protein is CASSGQPRQGANSPLHF.

This chain links TRBV20-1 with TRBJ1-6; 7 nucleotides align to TRBD1. V was clipped by 5 bases and J by 6 bases; unmatched bases: 13. This CDR3 spans 16 amino acids. Germline V gene data show CDR1 as DFQATT and CDR2 as SNEGSKA (reference sequence). The DNA of the CDR3 is TGCAGTGCTTACCCACCCTACAGGGGAGGTAATTCACCCCTCCACTTT. It encodes CSAYPPYRGGNSPLHF.

This clonotype has a handful of counts. The rearrangement uses TRBV5-1 and TRBJ2-5; D may be TRBD1 (5 bases). Trimming took 2 bases from V and 1 from J, leaving 9 bases between them. This CDR3 has 14 residues. The V gene's germline CDR1 is SGHRS and CDR2 YFSETQ. The CDR3: CASSFQGPQETQYF. The CDR3 DNA reads as TGCGCCAGCAGCTTTCAGGGCCCCCAAGAGACCCAGTACTTC. The variable domain in full, with the rest retrieved from reference TRBV5-1 and TRBJ2-5, is KAGVTQTPRYLIKTRGQQVTLSCSPISGHRSVSWYQQTPGQGLQFLFEYFSETQRNKGNFPGRFSGRQFSNSRSEMNVSTLELGDSALYLCASSFQGPQETQYFGPGTRLLVL.